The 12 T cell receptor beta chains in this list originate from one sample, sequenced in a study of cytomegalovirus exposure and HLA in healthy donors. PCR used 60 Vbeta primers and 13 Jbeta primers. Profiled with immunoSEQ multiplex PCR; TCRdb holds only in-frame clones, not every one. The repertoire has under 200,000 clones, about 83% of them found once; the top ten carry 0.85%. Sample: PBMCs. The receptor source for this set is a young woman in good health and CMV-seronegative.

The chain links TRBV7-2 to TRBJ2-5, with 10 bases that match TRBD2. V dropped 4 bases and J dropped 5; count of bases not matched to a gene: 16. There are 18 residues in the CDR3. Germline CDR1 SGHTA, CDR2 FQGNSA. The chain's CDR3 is CASSSKVLSGGMGETQYF. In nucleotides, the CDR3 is TGTGCCAGCAGCTCAAAAGTGCTTAGCGGGGGGATGGGGGAGACCCAGTACTTC.

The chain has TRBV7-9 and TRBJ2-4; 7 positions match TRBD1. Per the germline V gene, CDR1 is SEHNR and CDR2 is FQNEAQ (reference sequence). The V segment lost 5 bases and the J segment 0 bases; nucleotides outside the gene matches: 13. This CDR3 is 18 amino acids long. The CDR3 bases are TGTGCCAGCAGCCCCGGACAGGCCCGCGTCGGAGCCAAAAACATTCAGTACTTC. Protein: CASSPGQARVGAKNIQYF.

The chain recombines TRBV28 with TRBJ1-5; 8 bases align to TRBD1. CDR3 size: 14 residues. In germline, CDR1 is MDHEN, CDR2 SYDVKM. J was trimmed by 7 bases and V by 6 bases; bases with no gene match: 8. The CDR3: CASRLTGGRQPQHF. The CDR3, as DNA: TGTGCCAGCAGACTCACAGGGGGAAGGCAGCCCCAGCATTTT.

The CDR3 loop reads CASSESTTHRGRTEAFF. CDR3 DNA: TGTGCCAGCAGTGAATCCACCACCCACAGGGGGCGGACTGAAGCTTTCTTT. V usage is TRBV25-1 and J usage is TRBJ1-1; 9 nucleotides match TRBD1. The germline CDR1 and CDR2 sequences are MGHDK and SYGVNS. There are 17 residues in the CDR3. J lost 5 bases, V lost 1 base, and 11 bases had no gene match. Drawing the rest from reference TRBV25-1 and TRBJ1-1, the complete variable domain is EADIYQTPRYLVIGTGKKITLECSQTMGHDKMYWYQQDPGMELHLIHYSYGVNSTEKGDLSSESTVSRIRTEHFPLTLESARPSHTSQYLCASSESTTHRGRTEAFFGQGTRLTVV.

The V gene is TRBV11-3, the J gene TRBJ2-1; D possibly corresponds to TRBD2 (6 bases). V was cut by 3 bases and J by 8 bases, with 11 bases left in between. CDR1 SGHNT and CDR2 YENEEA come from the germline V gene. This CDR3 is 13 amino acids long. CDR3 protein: CASSLRTNYEQFF. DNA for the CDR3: TGTGCCAGCAGCTTGCGGACTAACTATGAGCAGTTCTTC.

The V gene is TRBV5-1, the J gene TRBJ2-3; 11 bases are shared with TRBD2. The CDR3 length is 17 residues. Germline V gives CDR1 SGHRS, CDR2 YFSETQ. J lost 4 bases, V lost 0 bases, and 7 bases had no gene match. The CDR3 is CASSLDTSGSTPDTQYF. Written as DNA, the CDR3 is TGCGCCAGCAGCTTGGACACTAGCGGGAGTACCCCAGATACGCAGTATTTT.

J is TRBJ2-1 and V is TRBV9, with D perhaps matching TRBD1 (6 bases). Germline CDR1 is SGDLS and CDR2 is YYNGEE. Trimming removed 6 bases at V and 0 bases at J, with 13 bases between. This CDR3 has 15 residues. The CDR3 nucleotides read TGTGCCAGCACCTCAACAGGGAGCTCCTACAATGAGCAGTTCTTC. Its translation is CASTSTGSSYNEQFF.

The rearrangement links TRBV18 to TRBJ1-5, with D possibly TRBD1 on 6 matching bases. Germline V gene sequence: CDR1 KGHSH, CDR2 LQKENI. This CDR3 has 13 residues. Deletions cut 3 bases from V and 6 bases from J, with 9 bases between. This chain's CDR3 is CASSPNRAQPQHF. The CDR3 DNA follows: TGTGCCAGCTCACCTAACAGGGCTCAGCCCCAGCATTTT.

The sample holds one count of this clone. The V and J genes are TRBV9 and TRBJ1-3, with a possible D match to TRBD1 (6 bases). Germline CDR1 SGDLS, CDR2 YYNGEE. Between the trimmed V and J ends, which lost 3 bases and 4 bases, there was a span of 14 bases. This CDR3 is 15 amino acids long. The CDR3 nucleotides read TGTGCCAGCAGCGCCGTCCCGGGACACGGAAACACCATATATTTT. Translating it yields CASSAVPGHGNTIYF.

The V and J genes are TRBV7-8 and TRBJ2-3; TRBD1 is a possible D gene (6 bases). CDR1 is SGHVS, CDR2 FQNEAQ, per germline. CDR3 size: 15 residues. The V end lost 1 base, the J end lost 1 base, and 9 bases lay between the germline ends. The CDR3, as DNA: TGTGCCAGCAGCTTAGGGGGGCCAGGCACAGATACGCAGTATTTT. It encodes CASSLGGPGTDTQYF.

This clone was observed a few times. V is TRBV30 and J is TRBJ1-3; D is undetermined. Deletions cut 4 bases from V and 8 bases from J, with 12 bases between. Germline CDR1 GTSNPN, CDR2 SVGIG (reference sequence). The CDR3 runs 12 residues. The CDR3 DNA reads TGTGCCTGGACTCCGGTCTCGGACACCATATATTTT. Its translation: CAWTPVSDTIYF.

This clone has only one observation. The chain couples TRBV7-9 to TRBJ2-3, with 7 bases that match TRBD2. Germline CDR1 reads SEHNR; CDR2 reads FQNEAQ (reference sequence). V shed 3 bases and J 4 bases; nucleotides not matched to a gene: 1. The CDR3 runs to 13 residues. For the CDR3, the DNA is TGTGCCAGCAGCTTCGCGGGGGCAGATACGCAGTATTTT. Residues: CASSFAGADTQYF.